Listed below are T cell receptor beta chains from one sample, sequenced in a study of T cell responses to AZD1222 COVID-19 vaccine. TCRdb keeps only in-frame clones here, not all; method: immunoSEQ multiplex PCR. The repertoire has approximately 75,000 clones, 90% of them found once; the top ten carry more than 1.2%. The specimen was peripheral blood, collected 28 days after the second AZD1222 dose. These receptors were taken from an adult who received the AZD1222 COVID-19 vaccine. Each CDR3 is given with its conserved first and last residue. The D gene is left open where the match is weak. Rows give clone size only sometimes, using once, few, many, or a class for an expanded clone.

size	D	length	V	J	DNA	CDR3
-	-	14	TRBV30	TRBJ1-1	TGTGCCTGGAGTGTACGGGGGTTAGGCACTGAAGCTTTCTTT	CAWSVRGLGTEAFF
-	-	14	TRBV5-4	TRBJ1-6	TGTGCCAGCAGCCCAGACAGATTTAATTCACCCCTCCACTTT	CASSPDRFNSPLHF
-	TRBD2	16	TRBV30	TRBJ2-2	TGTGCCTGGACCATAGCGGGGGGGCCTAACACCGGGGAGCTGTTTTTT	CAWTIAGGPNTGELFF
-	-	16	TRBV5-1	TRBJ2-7	TGCGCCAGCAGCTTGTTGGGGACCTCGATCATTTACGAGCAGTACTTC	CASSLLGTSIIYEQYF
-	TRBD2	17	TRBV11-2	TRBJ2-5	TGTGCCAGCAGTTCACGGACTAGCGGGGGGGCCGGGGAGACCCAGTACTTC	CASSSRTSGGAGETQYF
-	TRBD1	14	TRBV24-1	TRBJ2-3	TGTGCCACCATGGGGACAGGGTATACAGATACGCAGTATTTT	CATMGTGYTDTQYF
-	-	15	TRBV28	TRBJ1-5	TGTGCCAGCAGTACGATTGCAGGGCCTTATCAGCCCCAGCATTTT	CASSTIAGPYQPQHF
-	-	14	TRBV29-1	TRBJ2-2	TGCAGCGTTATTAGGGCGGGAAACGCCGGGGAGCTGTTTTTT	CSVIRAGNAGELFF
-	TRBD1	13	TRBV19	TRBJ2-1	TGTGCCAGTAGTACCAGGACAGGGAAAGAGCAGTTCTTC	CASSTRTGKEQFF
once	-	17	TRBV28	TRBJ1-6	TGTGCCAGCAGTTCCCCTCTATTGGGGTCCTATAATTCACCCCTCCACTTT	CASSSPLLGSYNSPLHF
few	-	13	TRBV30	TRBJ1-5	TGTGCCTGGAACAACGGACTCAATCAGCCCCAGCATTTT	CAWNNGLNQPQHF
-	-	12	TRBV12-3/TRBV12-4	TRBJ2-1	TGTGCCAGCAGAGACACGTACAATGAGCAGTTCTTC	CASRDTYNEQFF
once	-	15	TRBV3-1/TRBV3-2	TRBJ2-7	TGTGCCAGCAGCCCACTTGGGCAGGGAAATCACGAGCAGTACTTC	CASSPLGQGNHEQYF
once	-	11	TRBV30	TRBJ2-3	TGTGCCTGGGGACCGAAAGATACGCAGTATTTT	CAWGPKDTQYF
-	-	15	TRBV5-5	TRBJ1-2	TGTGCCAGCAGCGTTCTAACAGGGAGACCCTATGGCTACACCTTC	CASSVLTGRPYGYTF
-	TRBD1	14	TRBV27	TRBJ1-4	TGTGCCAGCAGACAGGGGAAGGAGGATGAAAAACTGTTTTTT	CASRQGKEDEKLFF
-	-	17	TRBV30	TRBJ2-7	TGTGCCCGCCCCAACCCGGGGGGCGGTGTCGAAACCTACGAGCAGTACTTC	CARPNPGGGVETYEQYF
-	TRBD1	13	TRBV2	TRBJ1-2	TGTGCCAGCGGGGACAGAGGGGACTATGGCTACACCTTC	CASGDRGDYGYTF
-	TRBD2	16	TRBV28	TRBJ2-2	TGTGCCAGCAGTGGGACTAGCGGGGACAACACCGGGGAGCTGTTTTTT	CASSGTSGDNTGELFF
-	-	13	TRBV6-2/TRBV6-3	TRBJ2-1	TGTGCCAGCAGTTACGAAACGGCCAAGGGGCAGTTCTTC	CASSYETAKGQFF
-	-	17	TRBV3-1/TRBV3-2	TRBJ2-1	TGTGCCAGCAGCTCACAGGGTTCGGGCCCAGACTGGTGGGAGCAGTTCTTC	CASSSQGSGPDWWEQFF
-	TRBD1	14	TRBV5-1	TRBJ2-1	TGCGCCAGCAGCTTGGGGACAGGGGGCTGGGAGCAGTTCTTC	CASSLGTGGWEQFF
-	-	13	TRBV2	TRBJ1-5	TGTGCCAGCAGCGTCAGGGTAAGTCAGCCCCAGCATTTT	CASSVRVSQPQHF
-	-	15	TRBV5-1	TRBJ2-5	TGCGCCAGCAGCATAGGACAGCCTTCCACGGAGACCCAGTACTTC	CASSIGQPSTETQYF
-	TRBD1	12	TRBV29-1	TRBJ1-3	TGCAGCGGTTGGGACAGAGGAAACACCATATATTTT	CSGWDRGNTIYF
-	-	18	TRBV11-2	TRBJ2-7	TGTGCCAGCAGCATCCTAAAACGGACAGCTACCTCTGCCTACGAGCAGTACTTC	CASSILKRTATSAYEQYF
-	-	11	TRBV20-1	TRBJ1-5	TGCAGTGCCCGGGAATTTGAGCCCCAGCATTTT	CSAREFEPQHF
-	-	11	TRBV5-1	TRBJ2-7	TGCGCCAGCAGCACCTTCTACGAGCAGTACTTC	CASSTFYEQYF
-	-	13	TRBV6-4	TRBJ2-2	TGTGCCAGCAGACCCTCGAACACCGGGGAGCTGTTTTTT	CASRPSNTGELFF
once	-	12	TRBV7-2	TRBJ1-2	TGTGCCAGCAGCTTTTTGCAGTATGGCTACACCTTC	CASSFLQYGYTF
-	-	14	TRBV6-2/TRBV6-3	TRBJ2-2	TGTGCCAGCAGTTACTCAGGATTTACCGGGGAGCTGTTTTTT	CASSYSGFTGELFF
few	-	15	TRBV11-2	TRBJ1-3	TGTGCCAGCAGCTTAGTCCGCAGCTCTGGAAACACCATATATTTT	CASSLVRSSGNTIYF
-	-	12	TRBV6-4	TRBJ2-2	TGTGCCAGCAGTGACTCGATCGGGGAGCTGTTTTTT	CASSDSIGELFF
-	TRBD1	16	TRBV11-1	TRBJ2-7	TGTGCCAGCAGCTTAGAGACAGGGTCCCCCTCCTACGAGCAGTACTTC	CASSLETGSPSYEQYF
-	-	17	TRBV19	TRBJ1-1	TGTGCCAGTAGTCGACAGCTCTCAACTAGTATGAACACTGAAGCTTTCTTT	CASSRQLSTSMNTEAFF
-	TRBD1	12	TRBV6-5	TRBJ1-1	TGTGCCAGCAGCCCGGGACAGACAAAAGCTTTCTTT	CASSPGQTKAFF
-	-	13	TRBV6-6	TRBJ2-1	TGTGCCAGCAGTTACTCGGGTTCTAATGAGCAGTTCTTC	CASSYSGSNEQFF
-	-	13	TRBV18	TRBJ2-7	TGTGCCAGCTCACCGAGGGACACTGAAGAGCAGTACTTC	CASSPRDTEEQYF
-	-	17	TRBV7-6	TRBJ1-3	TGTGCCAGCAGCTTAGCTCTTTACAGGACTTCTGGAAACACCATATATTTT	CASSLALYRTSGNTIYF
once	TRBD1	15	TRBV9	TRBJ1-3	TGTGCCAGCAGCCCTCAGACAGGGTACAGAAACACCATATATTTT	CASSPQTGYRNTIYF
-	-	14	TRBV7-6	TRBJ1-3	TGTGCCAGCAGCTTAGCGCGGGGGGGAAACACCATATATTTT	CASSLARGGNTIYF
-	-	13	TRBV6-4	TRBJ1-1	TGTGCCAGCAGTGACGATTGGATGGGGGCGGCTTTCTTT	CASSDDWMGAAFF
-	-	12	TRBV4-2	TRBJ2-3	TGTGCCAGCAGCGAAAGCACAGATACGCAGTATTTT	CASSESTDTQYF
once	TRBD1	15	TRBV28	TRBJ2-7	TGTGCCAGCAGCCTAGGGACAGGGAGACGCGACGAGCAGTACTTC	CASSLGTGRRDEQYF
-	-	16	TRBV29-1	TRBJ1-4	TGCAGCGTCCTCGGGGAGGGAGGACTAACTAATGAAAAACTGTTTTTT	CSVLGEGGLTNEKLFF
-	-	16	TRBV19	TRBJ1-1	TGTGCCAGTAGTATAAAAGGGGGGCAGGAGAACACTGAAGCTTTCTTT	CASSIKGGQENTEAFF
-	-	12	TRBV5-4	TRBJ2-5	TGTGCCAGCAGCCAGGACCCTGAGACCCAGTACTTC	CASSQDPETQYF
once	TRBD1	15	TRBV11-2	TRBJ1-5	TGTGCCAGCAGCTTAGGGGGGACAGGCAATCAGCCCCAGCATTTT	CASSLGGTGNQPQHF
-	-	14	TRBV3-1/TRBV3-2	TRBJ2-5	TGTGCCAGCAGCCAATTCAGCCCTGGGGAGACCCAGTACTTC	CASSQFSPGETQYF